This T cell receptor beta chain was recovered during a study of blood T cells in healthy people across ages. CDR1 and CDR2 from the germline V gene are LGHNA and YNFKEQ. The CDR3 is 20 amino acids. Unmatched junction bases numbered 17, after V lost 1 base and J lost 8 bases. Combining a sample-barcoded 5' primer with a J-beta primer mix, a second PCR ran for roughly 6 to 12 cycles. TCRdb re-called the 5' RACE reads with MiXCR, one entry per CDR3 protein. The data show 1,500,000 or so distinct CDR3 sequences, with approximately 59% seen just once and roughly 6.3% held by the top ten. The rearrangement links TRBV4-2 to TRBJ2-1; 13 bases match TRBD2. The receptor was isolated from a man aged 18 to 29 in good health. Sample: blood. CDR3 protein: CASSQVDGLGLAGAGDEQFF. CDR3 nucleotide sequence: TGTGCCAGCAGCCAAGTGGATGGTCTTGGACTAGCGGGGGCCGGAGATGAGCAGTTCTTC.